These 4 T cell receptor beta chains share one sample of origin, sequenced in a study of spatial heterogeneity in lung cancer. MiXCR was run by TCRdb on the 5' RACE reads, yielding one entry per CDR3 protein. The sample lists about 47,000 distinct CDR3 sequences, approximately 12% seen once, with roughly 32% in the top ten. Indicated time point: blood at routine non-recurrence follow-up after resection. This material consisted of PBMCs, taken at follow-up. These receptor sequences come from a male donor with early-stage non-small cell lung cancer.

CDR3 in amino acids: CASSSNKGYTF. The CDR3 DNA reads TGTGCCAGCAGCTCTAACAAGGGCTACACCTTC. The chain combines TRBV7-2 with TRBJ1-2, with no clear D. Trimming took off 4 bases at V and 8 bases at J, with 8 bases between the two ends. The length of the CDR3 is 11 residues. Germline-derived CDR1 and CDR2 are SGHTA and FQGNSA. The full variable domain, rest sourced from reference TRBV7-2 and TRBJ1-2, is GAGVSQSPSNKVTEKGKDVELRCDPISGHTALYWYRQSLGQGLEFLIYFQGNSAPDKSGLPSDRFSAERTGGSVSTLTIQRTQQEDSAVYLCASSSNKGYTFGSGTRLTVV.

This clonotype was seen a few times. This chain connects TRBV7-9 to TRBJ1-4, with 8 nucleotides matching TRBD1. Germline values: CDR1 SEHNR, CDR2 FQNEAQ (reference sequence). This CDR3 is 17 amino acids long. V was pared by 5 bases and J by 5 bases, with 13 bases of the junction left unmatched. CDR3 DNA: TGTGCCAGCAGCCCGCGGGGACAGGCCCAGAAAAATGAAAAACTGTTTTTT. This translates into CASSPRGQAQKNEKLFF. The full variable domain, with the rest looked up from reference TRBV7-9 and TRBJ1-4, is DTGVSQNPRHKITKRGQNVTFRCDPISEHNRLYWYRQTLGQGPEFLTYFQNEAQLEKSRLLSDRFSAERPKGSFSTLEIQRTEQGDSAMYLCASSPRGQAQKNEKLFFGSGTQLSVL.

This clonotype was counted a few times. The chain joins TRBV9 to TRBJ1-4; D unclear. The germline CDR1 and CDR2 sequences are SGDLS and YYNGEE. This CDR3 region has 15 residues. The V end was cut by 4 bases, the J end by 8 bases, with 18 bases between. DNA of the CDR3: TGTGCCAGCAGCCCGAATGAGGGATTTGGGGAAAAACTGTTTTTT. Translation: CASSPNEGFGEKLFF.

This clonotype was recorded many times. The chain employs TRBV29-1 and TRBJ2-5; no reliable D call. The length of the CDR3 is 13 residues. Germline CDR1 SQVTM, CDR2 ANQGSEA. Trimming pared 7 bases from V and 5 bases from J, leaving 17 bases between. Here the CDR3 reads CSGSPPTRETQYF. CDR3 nucleotide sequence: TGCAGCGGCAGCCCCCCGACGCGGGAGACCCAGTACTTC.